This T cell receptor beta chain is from a study of T cell repertoires in cytomegalovirus infection. Across the study: Recently identified HLA-C-restricted and well-studied HLA-B-restricted CMV epitopes were used. Signatures in public TCR beta sequences pointed to both CMV infection and matching HLA type. General study results and limits: What dominated the ex vivo response were HLA-C-restricted CMV-specific TCR beta clonotypes. Carriers of CMV and the relevant HLA type were discriminated by public TCR beta frequency.

Germline V CDR1 and CDR2: SEHNR, FQNEAQ (reference sequence). Deletions cut 7 bases from V and 5 bases from J, with 17 bases between. The CDR3 extends over 14 amino acids. Using its own MiXCR run on the reads, TCRdb lists one record per CDR3 protein. The table lists under 200,000 distinct CDR3 sequences, approximately 21% of them singletons. In regard to this clonotype: Its matching antigen is unknown.

Sequencing was performed on CD8+ T cells from cultured PBMCs, taken from culture after CMV antigen stimulation. The chain couples TRBV7-9 to TRBJ1-2; D gene uncertain. The origin of this receptor is a human donor in good health (CMV status not recorded). Some clones in this sample may be carry-over from other donors' samples. CDR3 loop: CASIGRREEYGYTF. In nucleotides, the CDR3 is TGTGCCAGCATAGGTCGACGGGAAGAATATGGCTACACCTTC.